This T cell receptor beta chain comes out of a study of shared T cell receptors in the human thymus. Data came from immunoSEQ multiplex PCR; TCRdb stores just in-frame clones and leaves some out. The sample has hundreds of thousands of clones, over 75% seen once. V was shortened by 0 bases and J by 0 bases, with 18 bases between the two germline ends. Germline lookup yields CDR1 GTSNPN and CDR2 SVGIG (reference sequence). The CDR3 has 17 amino acids. This sample was shared with a second study, whose subject was human thymus T cells. That work contributes: The thymus tissue came from resections taken during corrective heart surgery. Unrelated individuals had highly overlapping thymic repertoires, as reported in related research.

Sequencing was carried out using thymocytes. This TCR was recovered from a boy under two years old with a congenital heart defect. The gene calls are TRBV30 and TRBJ2-7; D unresolved. CDR3 amino acids: CAWSVRPISPGSYEQYF. The CDR3 DNA reads TGTGCCTGGAGTGTACGCCCCATCTCCCCGGGCTCCTACGAGCAGTACTTC.